The 17 T cell receptor beta chains listed next were all sequenced from one sample in a study of tumor and adjacent non-tumor tissue in lung cancer. Three rounds of nested PCR, following a modified ARM-PCR protocol, produced the TCRbeta library. In TCRdb, the multiplex PCR reads were re-called with MiXCR into one record per CDR3 protein. The repertoire holds 65,000 to 95,000 distinct CDR3 sequences, over 75% seen once, with 13% in the top ten. RNA was extracted from bulk tissue without any cell sorting. Sequenced sample: lung tumor tissue. The source of these receptors is a woman between 50 and 59 years old with non-small cell lung cancer.

Concerning this clonotype: One end of the junction varies from germline; a read error may be responsible. The chain has TRBV29-1 and TRBJ1-2; D not resolved. The germline V gene has CDR1 SQVTM and CDR2 ANQGSEA. The CDR3 is made up of 13 amino acids. The CDR3 protein is CGVEDGLRYGYTF. CDR3 coding DNA: TGCGGCGTTGAAGATGGTCTTCGCTATGGCTACACCTTC.

Concerning this clonotype: A read error is likely, as this CDR3 ends without the conserved phenylalanine or tryptophan. The chain couples TRBV7-9 to TRBJ2-2; 7 positions match TRBD2. The ends lost 5 bases at V and 8 bases at J; junction bases unmatched: 14. The CDR3 runs to 16 residues. Germline lookup yields CDR1 SEHNR and CDR2 FQNEAQ (reference sequence). CDR3 coding DNA: TGTGCCAGCAGCACCGCGGGACTAAAGGTGACTGGGGAGCTGTTTTCT. It translates to CASSTAGLKVTGELFS.

This clonotype was detected once. A read error may account for a junction end that differs from germline. The chain employs TRBV4-3 and TRBJ2-5; possible D gene TRBD1, 5 bases. This CDR3 region has 15 residues. From germline, CDR1 is LGHNA and CDR2 YSLEER. The CDR3: CASNQDKGFQATQYF. The CDR3 region has the DNA TGCGCCAGCAACCAAGATAAGGGGTTCCAAGCGACCCAGTACTTC.

About this clonotype: At one end, the junction sequence differs from germline, possibly due to a read error. The genes are TRBV6-6 and TRBJ2-6; the D is unclear. The CDR3 runs 17 residues. Germline CDR1 reads MNHNY; CDR2 reads SVGAGI (reference sequence). CDR3 bases: TGTGCCGGCAGTTACCCAGATGGACCCTCTGGGGCCAACGTCCTGACTTTC. Translation: CAGSYPDGPSGANVLTF.

As to this clonotype: Because the CDR3 is missing its conserved closing phenylalanine or tryptophan, this is likely a read error. The rearrangement uses TRBV20-1 and TRBJ2-7; tentatively, D is TRBD2 (6 bases). Germline-derived CDR1 and CDR2 are DFQATT and SNEGSKA (reference sequence). The V gene lost 5 bases and the J gene lost 0 bases, with 14 bases spanning the gap. The CDR3 spans 14 residues. The CDR3 region is CSALISGRSYEQYA. The CDR3, as DNA: TGCAGTGCTCTCATTAGCGGACGCTCCTACGAGCAGTACGCC.

The rearrangement joins TRBV15 to TRBJ2-6, with a possible D match to TRBD1 (6 bases). Trimming took off 1 base at V and 2 bases at J, with 12 bases between the two ends. The CDR3 extends over 17 amino acids. CDR1 and CDR2 from the germline V gene are LNHNV and YYDKDF (reference sequence). The CDR3 region has the DNA TGTGCCACCAGCAGAGTAGGGAACAGGGCTGGGGCCAACGTCCTGACTTTC. Its translation: CATSRVGNRAGANVLTF.

Details on this clonotype: The CDR3 does not close with the conserved phenylalanine or tryptophan, likely indicating a read error. The J gene is TRBJ2-1, the V gene TRBV11-2; TRBD2 is a possible D gene (6 bases). This CDR3 comprises 12 residues. Looked up from germline, CDR1 is SGHAT and CDR2 is FQNNGV. With 8 bases removed from V and 10 bases from J, the gap between germline ends came to 15 bases. CDR3 loop: CASLGLPDEQFL. The DNA for the CDR3 is TGTGCCAGCTTAGGACTACCAGACGAGCAGTTCTTA.

Notes on this clonotype: Given a much more abundant clone one base away, this may be a read error. The chain joins TRBV7-2 to TRBJ2-2; D call uncertain. V was clipped by 4 bases and J by 4 bases, with 4 bases between them. Germline V CDR1 and CDR2: SGHTA, FQGNSA. This CDR3 has 12 amino acids. As DNA, the CDR3 is TGTACCAGCAGCTACTTCACCGGGGAGCTGTTTTTT. This gives the protein CTSSYFTGELFF.

This clonotype was counted once. Since the CDR3 does not end with the conserved phenylalanine or tryptophan, this likely comes from a read error. The DNA is left out, because the CDR3 cannot be placed on it with certainty; the CDR3 is given as TCRdb lists it. The chain uses TRBV4-1 and TRBJ2-2; the table's D call, TRBD2, has no DNA check behind it. Termini included, the CDR3 measures 16 amino acids. The germline CDR1 and CDR2 sequences are MGHRA and YSYEKL. CDR3 protein: CASSQVTRFRSGEMFS.

The V call is TRBV20-1, the J call TRBJ2-1, with D perhaps TRBD1 or TRBD2 (5 bases each). The V end lost 3 bases, the J end lost 7 bases, and 19 bases lay between the germline ends. Per the germline V gene, CDR1 is DFQATT and CDR2 is SNEGSKA (reference sequence). CDR3 length: 15 residues. Here the CDR3 reads CSARPGRGFRNEQFF. The CDR3 nucleotides are TGCAGTGCTAGGCCGGGACGGGGATTTAGAAATGAGCAGTTCTTC.

As to this clonotype: The junction departs from germline at one end; a sequencing error may be responsible. J is TRBJ2-1 and V is TRBV11-3; TRBD1 might be the D (5 bases). CDR3 length equals 13 residues. Per germline, CDR1 SGHNT and CDR2 YENEEA. This chain's CDR3 is CVSRLARGNEQFF. Here the CDR3 DNA reads TGTGTCAGCAGATTAGCAAGGGGCAATGAGCAGTTCTTC.

As concerns this clonotype: At one of its ends the junction is not consistent with the germline gene, which may arise from a read error. The V gene is TRBV20-1, the J gene TRBJ1-3, with TRBD1 identical over 7 bases. From germline, CDR1 is DFQATT and CDR2 SNEGSKA (reference sequence). The CDR3 is made up of 15 amino acids. The CDR3 coding sequence is TGCAATGCTAGAGATCCTACAGGGGCCAGAAACACCATATATTTT. Translated, it gives CNARDPTGARNTIYF.

Concerning this clonotype: The missing conserved phenylalanine or tryptophan at the end of this CDR3 makes a read error likely. Because the CDR3's place on the DNA is in doubt, the DNA is left out and the CDR3 is given as listed by TCRdb. The rearrangement links TRBV12-3 or TRBV12-4 to TRBJ1-1; the D call in the table, TRBD1, was not verified against the DNA. The length of the CDR3 is 14 amino acids, counting both ends. The CDR3 loop reads CASNIQGRGTEASI.

A note on this clonotype: The CDR3 end shows no conserved phenylalanine or tryptophan, and so a read error is likely. V usage is TRBV12-3 or TRBV12-4 and J usage is TRBJ2-2; D is ambiguous. Trimming cost V 11 bases and J 2 bases, with 6 bases left between them. This CDR3 is 11 amino acids long. DNA of the CDR3: TGTGCCTGCATAAACACCGGGGAGCTGTTTTCT. It translates to CACINTGELFS.

As regards this clonotype: Mismatch with germline at one junction end may stem from a read error. The chain recombines TRBV7-6 with TRBJ2-6; D may be TRBD1 (5 bases). The CDR3 is 15 residues long. CDR1 and CDR2 (germline): SGHVS, FNYEAQ. The DNA of the CDR3 is TGTGCCAGCAGCTTAGGTGCTTCTGGGGCCAATGTCCTGACTTTC. The encoded protein is CASSLGASGANVLTF.

This clonotype was seen a handful of times. CDR3 sequence: CASHSEKYEQYF. DNA for the CDR3: TGTGCCAGCCACAGCGAAAAGTACGAGCAGTACTTC. The chain couples TRBV12-3 or TRBV12-4 to TRBJ2-7; D not resolved. V dropped 8 bases and J dropped 4 bases, with 12 bases sitting between them. This CDR3 is built from 12 residues.

This clonotype has just a few counts. This may arise from a read error, as a much more abundant clone is one base away. The chain has TRBV5-4 and TRBJ1-1; the D is unclear. Germline CDR1 and CDR2: SGHNT and YYREEE (reference sequence). This CDR3 contains 15 residues. The CDR3 DNA follows: TGTGTCAGCAGCCCCTTAGGACGGCGAGGTACTGAAGCTTTCTTT. It encodes CVSSPLGRRGTEAFF.